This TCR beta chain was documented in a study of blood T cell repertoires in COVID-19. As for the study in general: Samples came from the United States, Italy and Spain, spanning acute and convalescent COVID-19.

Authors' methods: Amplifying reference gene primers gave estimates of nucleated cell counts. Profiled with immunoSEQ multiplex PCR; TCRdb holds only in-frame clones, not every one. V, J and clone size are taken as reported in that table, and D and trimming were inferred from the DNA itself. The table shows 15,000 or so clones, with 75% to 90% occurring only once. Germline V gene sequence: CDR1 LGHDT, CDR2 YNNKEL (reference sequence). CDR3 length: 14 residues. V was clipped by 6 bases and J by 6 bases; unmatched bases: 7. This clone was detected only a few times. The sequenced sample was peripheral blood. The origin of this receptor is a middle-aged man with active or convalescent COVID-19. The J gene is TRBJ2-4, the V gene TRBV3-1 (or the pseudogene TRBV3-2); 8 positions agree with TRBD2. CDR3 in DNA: TGTGCCAGCAGTCTGTCCAGCGGGGGAAACATTCAGTACTTC. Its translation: CASSLSSGGNIQYF.